This TCR beta chain originates from a study of neurological immune-mediated disorders. V gave up 1 base and J gave up 1 base, with 7 bases separating them. Germline CDR1 SEHNR, CDR2 FQNEAQ (reference sequence). The CDR3 contains 15 residues. Details on this clonotype: This may arise from a read error, as a much more abundant clone is one base away. The CDR3 ends on some other residue instead of the conserved phenylalanine or tryptophan, so this is likely a read error.

As for the cDNA, it was generated by 5'RACE with 10-nucleotide random UMIs. TCRdb re-analysed the 5' RACE reads in MiXCR, keeping a single row per CDR3 protein. The sample has 60,000 to 90,000 distinct CDR3 sequences, roughly 10% seen once; the top ten hold approximately 9.7%. Time point in this sample: longitudinal time-point 1 (baseline). Volunteers from a blood bank in Maryland, USA, made up the healthy controls. The unsorted libraries were prepared from 2 million PBMCs (stored at -80 C). Sequencing input: PBMCs. The TCR comes from a man aged 25-40 years in good health. This chain links TRBV7-9 with TRBJ1-4; D is possibly TRBD1 (5 bases). The CDR3 is CASSLDGGTNEKLFS. The CDR3 DNA sequence: TGTGCCAGCAGCTTAGATGGGGGAACTAATGAAAAACTGTTTTCT.